This record covers a single TCR beta chain. Its specificity is not known. This sample is part of a study of shared clonotypes between healthy human individuals. Study-wide findings and caveats: Estimated clonotype richness was generally higher in naive than memory subsets.

The germline V gene has CDR1 MDHEN and CDR2 SYDVKM. CDR3 length equals 12 residues. V lost 3 bases and J 4 bases, leaving 6 bases between the germline ends. The data were produced by immunoSEQ multiplex PCR, yet TCRdb's version contains in-frame clones alone and is incomplete. The table lists millions of clones, approximately 95% of them singletons. Sequencing input: naive CD4+ T cells from PBMCs. As for subset: CD45RA+ positively selected. The V and J genes are TRBV28 and TRBJ1-2; D is perhaps TRBD1 (5 bases). The TCR originated in a man aged 18 to 35 in good health. Some clones in this sample may be carry-over from other donors' samples. CDR3 DNA: TGTGCCAGCAGTTTCGACAGCTATGGCTACACCTTC. This translates into CASSFDSYGYTF.